This TCR beta chain is from a study of T cell repertoires in cytomegalovirus infection. Overall study: Recently identified HLA-C-restricted CMV epitopes were among the peptides used. Matching HLA type and CMV infection were both indicated by public TCR beta signatures. Study conclusions and caveats: Ex vivo, HLA-C-restricted CMV-specific TCR beta clonotypes prevailed over the rest of the response. Based on cumulative public TCR beta family frequency, carriers of CMV plus the relevant HLA were identified.

In TCRdb, the reads were re-called with MiXCR into one record per CDR3 protein. There are more than 250,000 distinct CDR3 sequences in the sample; 25% occur only once, and roughly 15% lies in the top ten. Turning to this clonotype: Its antigen remains unknown.

The sample consisted of cultured PBMCs, taken from culture after CMV antigen stimulation. This sequence originates from a human donor in good health (CMV status not recorded). Some clones in this sample may be carry-over from other donors' samples.

The CDR3 coding sequence is TGTGCCAGTAGTGACCTCAATCAGCCCCAGCATTTT. Amino acid sequence: CASSDLNQPQHF. The chain uses TRBV19 and TRBJ1-5; no clear D. CDR3 length equals 12 residues. The germline gives CDR1 LNHDA, CDR2 SQIVND (reference sequence). Deletions cut 5 bases from V and 3 bases from J, with 5 bases between.